The T cell receptor (beta chain) described here comes from a study of CD8 T cells in Susac syndrome. The CDR3 length is 11 residues. In germline, CDR1 is DFQATT, CDR2 SNEGSKA (reference sequence). The ends lost 6 bases at V and 7 bases at J; junction bases unmatched: 4. In the multiple sclerosis control group, patients were treatment-naive and had stable or active relapsing-remitting disease. CD8+ and CD4+ T cells were negatively isolated; TEMRA cells were FACS-enriched. The RNA input was roughly 0.5 to 1 ug, and it was reverse transcribed with random hexamers. With immunoSEQ multiplex PCR, TCR beta CDR3 was amplified across 54 Vbeta and 13 Jbeta. TCRdb ran MiXCR on the immunoSEQ multiplex PCR reads and lists one entry per CDR3 protein. This table holds a few hundred thousand distinct CDR3 sequences, 80% to 95% found once.

The sequence derives from a human donor with multiple sclerosis. The sequenced material came from CD8+ T cells from PBMCs. V usage is TRBV20-1 and J usage is TRBJ2-7, with 9 bases matching TRBD2. CDR3 sequence reads: CSAPAGGEQYF. For the CDR3, the DNA is TGCAGTGCGCCAGCGGGAGGAGAGCAGTACTTC.